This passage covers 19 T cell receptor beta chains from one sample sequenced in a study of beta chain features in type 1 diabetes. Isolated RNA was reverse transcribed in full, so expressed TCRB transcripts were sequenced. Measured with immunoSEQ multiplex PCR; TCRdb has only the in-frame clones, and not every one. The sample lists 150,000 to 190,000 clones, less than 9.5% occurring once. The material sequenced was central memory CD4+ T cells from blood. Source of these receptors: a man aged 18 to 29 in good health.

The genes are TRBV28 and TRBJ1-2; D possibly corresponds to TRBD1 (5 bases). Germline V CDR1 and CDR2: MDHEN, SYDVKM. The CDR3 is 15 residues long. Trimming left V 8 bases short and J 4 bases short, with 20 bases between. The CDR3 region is CASLSPQGFGYGYTF. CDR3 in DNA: TGTGCCAGCCTCTCGCCCCAGGGTTTCGGCTATGGCTACACCTTC.

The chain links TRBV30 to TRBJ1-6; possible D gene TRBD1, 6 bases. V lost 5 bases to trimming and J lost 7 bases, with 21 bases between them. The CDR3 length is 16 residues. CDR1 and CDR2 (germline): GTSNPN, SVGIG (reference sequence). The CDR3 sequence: CAWVGGAAGGNSPLHF. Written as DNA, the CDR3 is TGTGCCTGGGTAGGGGGGGCGGCAGGTGGAAATTCACCCCTCCACTTT.

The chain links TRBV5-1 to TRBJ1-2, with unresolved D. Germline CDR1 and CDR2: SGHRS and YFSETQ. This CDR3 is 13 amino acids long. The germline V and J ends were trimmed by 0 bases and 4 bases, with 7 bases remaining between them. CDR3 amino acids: CASSLGQIYGYTF. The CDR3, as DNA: TGCGCCAGCAGCTTGGGTCAGATCTATGGCTACACCTTC.

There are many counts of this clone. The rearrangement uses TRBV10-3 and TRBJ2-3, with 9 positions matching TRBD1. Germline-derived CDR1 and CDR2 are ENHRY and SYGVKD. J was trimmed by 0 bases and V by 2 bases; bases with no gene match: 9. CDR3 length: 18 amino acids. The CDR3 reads CAISEPPTGGLSTDTQYF. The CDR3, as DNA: TGTGCCATCAGTGAGCCTCCAACAGGGGGCCTTAGCACAGATACGCAGTATTTT.

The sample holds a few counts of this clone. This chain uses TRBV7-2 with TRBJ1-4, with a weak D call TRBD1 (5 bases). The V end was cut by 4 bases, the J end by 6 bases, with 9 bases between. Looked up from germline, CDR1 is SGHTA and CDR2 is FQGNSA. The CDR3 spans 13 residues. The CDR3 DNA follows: TGTGCCAGCAGCTGGGCCAGGGATGAAAAACTGTTTTTT. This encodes CASSWARDEKLFF.

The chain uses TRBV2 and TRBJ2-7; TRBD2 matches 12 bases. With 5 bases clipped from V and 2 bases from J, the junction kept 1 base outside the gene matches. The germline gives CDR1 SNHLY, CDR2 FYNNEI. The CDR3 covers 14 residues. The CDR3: CASSRTSGAYEQYF. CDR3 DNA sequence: TGTGCCAGCAGTAGGACTAGCGGGGCCTACGAGCAGTACTTC.

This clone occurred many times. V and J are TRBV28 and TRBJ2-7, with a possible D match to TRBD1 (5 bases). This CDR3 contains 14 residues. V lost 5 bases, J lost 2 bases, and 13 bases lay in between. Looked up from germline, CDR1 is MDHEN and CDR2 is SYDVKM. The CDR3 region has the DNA TGTGCCAGCAGTCCCCCGGACAAGACCTACGAGCAGTACTTC. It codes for CASSPPDKTYEQYF.

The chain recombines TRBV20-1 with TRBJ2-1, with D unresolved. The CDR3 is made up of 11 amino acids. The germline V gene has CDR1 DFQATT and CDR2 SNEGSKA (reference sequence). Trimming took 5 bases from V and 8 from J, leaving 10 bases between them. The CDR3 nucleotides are TGCAGTGCTGGCGGAAGTTATGAGCAGTTCTTC. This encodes CSAGGSYEQFF.

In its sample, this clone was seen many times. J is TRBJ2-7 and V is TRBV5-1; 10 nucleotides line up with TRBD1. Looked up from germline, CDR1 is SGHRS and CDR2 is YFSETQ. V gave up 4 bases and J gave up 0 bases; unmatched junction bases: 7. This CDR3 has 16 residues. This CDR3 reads CASSRTGTGVSYEQYF. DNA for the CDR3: TGCGCCAGCAGCCGTACCGGGACAGGGGTCTCCTACGAGCAGTACTTC.

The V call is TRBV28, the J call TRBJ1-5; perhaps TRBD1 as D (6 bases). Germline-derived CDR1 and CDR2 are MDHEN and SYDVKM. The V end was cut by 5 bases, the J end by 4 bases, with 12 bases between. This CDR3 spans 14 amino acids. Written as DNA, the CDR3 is TGTGCCAGCAGTCCTATACAGGGAAATCAGCCCCAGCATTTT. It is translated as CASSPIQGNQPQHF.

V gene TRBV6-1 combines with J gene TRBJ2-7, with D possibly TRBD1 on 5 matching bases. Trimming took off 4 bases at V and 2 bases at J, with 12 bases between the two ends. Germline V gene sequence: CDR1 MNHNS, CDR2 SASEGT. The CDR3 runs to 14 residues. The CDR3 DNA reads TGTGCCAGCAGTGTTCAGGGTGGGACCTACGAGCAGTACTTC. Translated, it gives CASSVQGGTYEQYF.

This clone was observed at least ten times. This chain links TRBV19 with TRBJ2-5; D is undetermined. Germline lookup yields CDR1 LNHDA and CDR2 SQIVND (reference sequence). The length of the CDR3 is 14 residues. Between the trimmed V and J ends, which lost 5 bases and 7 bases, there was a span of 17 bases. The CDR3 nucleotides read TGTGCCAGTAGTCAAAGGCAATCAACGGGGACCCAGTACTTC. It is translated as CASSQRQSTGTQYF.

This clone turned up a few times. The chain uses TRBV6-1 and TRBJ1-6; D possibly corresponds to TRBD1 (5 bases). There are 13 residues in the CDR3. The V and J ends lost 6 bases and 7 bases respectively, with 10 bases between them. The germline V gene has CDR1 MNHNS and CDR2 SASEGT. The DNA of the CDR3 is TGTGCCAGCAGCAAAGACAGAAATTCACCCCTCCACTTT. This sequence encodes CASSKDRNSPLHF.

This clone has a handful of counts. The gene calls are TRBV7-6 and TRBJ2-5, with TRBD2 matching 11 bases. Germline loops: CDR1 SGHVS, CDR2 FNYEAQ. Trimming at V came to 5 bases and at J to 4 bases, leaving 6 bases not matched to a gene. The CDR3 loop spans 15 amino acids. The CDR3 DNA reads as TGTGCCAGCAGCCGAGGGCTAGCGGGGGGAGAGACCCAGTACTTC. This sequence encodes CASSRGLAGGETQYF. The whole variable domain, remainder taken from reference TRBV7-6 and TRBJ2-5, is GAGVSQSPRYKVTKRGQDVALRCDPISGHVSLYWYRQALGQGPEFLTYFNYEAQQDKSGLPNDRFSAERPEGSISTLTIQRTEQRDSAMYRCASSRGLAGGETQYFGPGTRLLVL.

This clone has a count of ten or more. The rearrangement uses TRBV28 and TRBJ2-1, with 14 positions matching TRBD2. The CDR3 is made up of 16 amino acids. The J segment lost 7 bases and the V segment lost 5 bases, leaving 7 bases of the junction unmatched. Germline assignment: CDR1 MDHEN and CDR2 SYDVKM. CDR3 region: CASSQIGTSGSNEQFF. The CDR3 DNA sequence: TGTGCCAGCAGTCAAATAGGGACTAGCGGGAGTAATGAGCAGTTCTTC.

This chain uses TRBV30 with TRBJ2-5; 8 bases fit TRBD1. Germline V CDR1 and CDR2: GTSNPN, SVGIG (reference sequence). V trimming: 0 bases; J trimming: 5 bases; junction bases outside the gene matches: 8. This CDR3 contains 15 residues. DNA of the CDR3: TGTGCCTGGAGTGTAGGTTCAGGGGGCGATGAGACCCAGTACTTC. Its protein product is CAWSVGSGGDETQYF. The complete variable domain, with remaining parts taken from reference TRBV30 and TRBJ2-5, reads SQTIHQWPATLVQPVGSPLSLECTVEGTSNPNLYWYRQAAGRGLQLLFYSVGIGQISSEVPQNLSASRPQDRQFILSSKKLLLSDSGFYLCAWSVGSGGDETQYFGPGTRLLVL.

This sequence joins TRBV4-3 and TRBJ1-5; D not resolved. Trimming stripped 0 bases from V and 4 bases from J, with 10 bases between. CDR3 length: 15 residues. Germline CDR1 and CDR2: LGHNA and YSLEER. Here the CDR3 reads CASSQDSQWNQPQHF. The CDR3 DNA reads TGCGCCAGCAGCCAAGATAGCCAGTGGAATCAGCCCCAGCATTTT.

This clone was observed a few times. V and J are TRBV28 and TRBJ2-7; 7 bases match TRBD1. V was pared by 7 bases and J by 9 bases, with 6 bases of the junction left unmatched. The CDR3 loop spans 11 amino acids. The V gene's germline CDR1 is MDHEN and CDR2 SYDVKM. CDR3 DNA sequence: TGTGCCAGCAAAACAGGGGCCGGGCAGTACTTC. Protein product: CASKTGAGQYF.

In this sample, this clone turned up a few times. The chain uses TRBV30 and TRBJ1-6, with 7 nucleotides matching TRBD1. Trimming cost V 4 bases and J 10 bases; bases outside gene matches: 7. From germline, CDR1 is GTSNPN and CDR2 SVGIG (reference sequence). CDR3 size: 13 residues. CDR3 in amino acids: CAWTLRGVSPLHF. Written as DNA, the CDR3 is TGTGCCTGGACCCTCAGGGGGGTGTCACCCCTCCACTTT.